The next 29 T cell receptor beta chains were all read from a single sample in a study of T cell responses to AZD1222 COVID-19 vaccine listed by TCRdb under 2021. The time point label for this specimen denotes: baseline before first vaccination. To prepare the library, the immunoSEQ multiplex PCR assay was applied. In TCRdb, the immuneACCESS table is reduced to in-frame sequences with V and J assigned. These tables do not hold every clone; where another copy was compared, an unresolved V gene accounts for under half, and the others remain unexplained. In this sample the table shows about 110,000 clones, roughly 90% of which occur a single time. About 4.9% of the sample comes from the top ten. This material consisted of peripheral blood, taken on day 0 of AZD1222 vaccination. The receptors originated from an adult in good health.

This clone was recorded a few times. The chain links TRBV28 to TRBJ1-5, with 12 bases identical to TRBD1. Germline assignment: CDR1 MDHEN and CDR2 SYDVKM. This CDR3 has 15 amino acids. The junction had 6 bases not matched to a gene; V was cut back by 5 bases and J by 7 bases. CDR3 residues: CASSEGTGGVQPQHF. In nucleotides, the CDR3 is TGTGCCAGCAGTGAAGGGACAGGGGGCGTGCAGCCCCAGCATTTT.

The chain links TRBV5-1 to TRBJ2-1, with 8 bases fitting TRBD2. Germline V lookup: CDR1 SGHRS, CDR2 YFSETQ. V shed 4 bases and J 0 bases; nucleotides not matched to a gene: 6. The CDR3 contains 16 residues. CDR3 bases: TGCGCCAGCAGCGTGGGACTAGTTTCCTCCTACAATGAGCAGTTCTTC. Residues: CASSVGLVSSYNEQFF.

This chain uses TRBV10-3 with TRBJ1-1; possibly TRBD1 for D (5 bases). Looked up from germline, CDR1 is ENHRY and CDR2 is SYGVKD. There are 12 residues in the CDR3. V was clipped by 6 bases and J by 3 bases, with 8 bases between them. The CDR3 reads CAISRVDTEAFF. CDR3 bases: TGTGCCATCAGCAGGGTCGACACTGAAGCTTTCTTT.

The chain couples TRBV5-5 to TRBJ1-2; 7 nucleotides agree with TRBD1. Germline-derived CDR1 and CDR2 are SGHKS and YYEKEE (reference sequence). The J segment lost 4 bases and the V segment lost 1 base, leaving 7 bases of the junction unmatched. This CDR3 region has 15 residues. The CDR3 DNA is TGTGCCAGCAGCTTGAATCGACAGGGTAGCTATGGCTACACCTTC. Translated: CASSLNRQGSYGYTF. Variable domain in full (rest from reference TRBV5-5 and TRBJ1-2): DAGVTQSPTHLIKTRGQQVTLRCSPISGHKSVSWYQQVLGQGPQFIFQYYEKEERGRGNFPDRFSARQFPNYSSELNVNALLLGDSALYLCASSLNRQGSYGYTFGSGTRLTVV.

V usage is TRBV5-1 and J usage is TRBJ2-1; perhaps TRBD2 as D (6 bases). This CDR3 is 18 amino acids long. Looked up from germline, CDR1 is SGHRS and CDR2 is YFSETQ. With 0 bases removed from V and 0 bases from J, the gap between germline ends came to 16 bases. This chain's CDR3 is CASSLGLVTESSYNEQFF. CDR3 bases: TGCGCCAGCAGCTTGGGACTAGTTACCGAAAGCTCCTACAATGAGCAGTTCTTC. Filled out from reference TRBV5-1 and TRBJ2-1, the complete variable domain reads KAGVTQTPRYLIKTRGQQVTLSCSPISGHRSVSWYQQTPGQGLQFLFEYFSETQRNKGNFPGRFSGRQFSNSRSEMNVSTLELGDSALYLCASSLGLVTESSYNEQFFGPGTRLTVL.

V usage is TRBV19 and J usage is TRBJ1-2; D gene unclear. Deletions cut 7 bases from V and 4 bases from J, with 13 bases between. Germline V gives CDR1 LNHDA, CDR2 SQIVND (reference sequence). This CDR3 is 13 amino acids long. CDR3 bases: TGTGCCAGTACCTTGTCAGGAGTCTATGGCTACACCTTC. Translation gives CASTLSGVYGYTF.

The chain combines TRBV9 with TRBJ1-2; maybe TRBD1 (5 bases). The ends were cut back, 2 bases at V and 6 bases at J, with 14 bases in the middle. CDR1 is SGDLS, CDR2 YYNGEE, per germline. The CDR3 sequence is 14 residues long. The CDR3 coding sequence is TGTGCCAGCAGCGTTGACAGTCGGGAACATGGCTACACCTTC. Residues: CASSVDSREHGYTF.

The chain combines TRBV5-1 with TRBJ2-2; 7 nucleotides align to TRBD1. CDR1 SGHRS and CDR2 YFSETQ come from the germline V gene. The ends lost 4 bases at V and 5 bases at J; junction bases unmatched: 8. The CDR3 sequence is 15 residues long. CDR3 coding DNA: TGCGCCAGCAGCCTCCGACAGGGATATACCGGGGAGCTGTTTTTT. It translates to CASSLRQGYTGELFF.

There are a few counts of this clone. The V and J genes are TRBV12-3 or TRBV12-4 and TRBJ1-4; the D is unclear. The CDR3 sequence is 11 residues long. Trimming removed 1 base at V and 14 bases at J, with 8 bases between. The CDR3 region is CASSLDRRLFF. CDR3 coding DNA: TGTGCCAGCAGTTTAGACAGACGCCTGTTTTTT.

V usage is TRBV2 and J usage is TRBJ1-3; D unresolved. V dropped 7 bases and J dropped 6 bases, with 7 bases sitting between them. The CDR3 contains 11 residues. The germline CDR1 and CDR2 sequences are SNHLY and FYNNEI. In DNA, the CDR3 is TGTGCCAGCAAGTTAGAAAACACCATATATTTT. Encoded protein: CASKLENTIYF.

This rearrangement joins TRBV12-3 or TRBV12-4 to TRBJ2-1; D is uncertain. The CDR3 covers 13 residues. The V and J ends lost 3 bases and 4 bases respectively, with 7 bases between them. In DNA, the CDR3 is TGTGCCAGCAGTTTTGGGGTGTACAATGAGCAGTTCTTC. It encodes CASSFGVYNEQFF.

The CDR3 DNA follows: TGTGCCAGCAGCTCATACAGGGGTCCTAACCCCTACGAGCAGTACTTC. Translation gives CASSSYRGPNPYEQYF. The V gene is TRBV5-6, the J gene TRBJ2-7; 7 bases are shared with TRBD1. With 3 bases clipped from V and 2 bases from J, the junction kept 11 bases outside the gene matches. Germline-derived CDR1 and CDR2 are SGHDT and YYEEEE. This CDR3 comprises 16 residues.

The chain employs TRBV19 and TRBJ1-2; D gene ambiguous. There are 14 residues in the CDR3. Trimming shortened V by 6 bases and J by 4 bases, and 15 bases separated the two germline ends. CDR1 LNHDA and CDR2 SQIVND come from the germline V gene (reference sequence). The chain's CDR3 is CASRTIQSRYGYTF. In nucleotides, the CDR3 is TGTGCCAGTAGGACCATACAGTCCCGCTATGGCTACACCTTC.

J is TRBJ1-3 and V is TRBV6-5; the D is unclear. Per the germline V gene, CDR1 is MNHEY and CDR2 is SVGAGI. The CDR3 runs 15 residues. V dropped 2 bases and J dropped 0 bases, with 8 bases sitting between them. The CDR3 sequence is CASSYDTRSGNTIYF. The CDR3 DNA reads as TGTGCCAGCAGTTACGACACACGCTCTGGAAACACCATATATTTT.

The chain uses TRBV18 and TRBJ1-2, with D hard to call. The CDR3 totals 11 residues. V lost 5 bases and J 2 bases, leaving 3 bases between the germline ends. CDR1 is KGHSH and CDR2 is LQKENI in the germline V gene. CDR3 coding DNA: TGTGCCAGCTCATCGAACTATGGCTACACCTTC. This codes for CASSSNYGYTF.

The chain recombines TRBV5-4 with TRBJ2-3; 12 nucleotides match TRBD2. Germline V gives CDR1 SGHNT, CDR2 YYREEE (reference sequence). This CDR3 spans 17 amino acids. V shed 0 bases and J 6 bases; nucleotides not matched to a gene: 8. CDR3 in amino acids: CASSLEWTSGNQDTQYF. CDR3 sequence (DNA): TGTGCCAGCAGCTTGGAATGGACTAGCGGGAATCAGGATACGCAGTATTTT.

The V call is TRBV10-2, the J call TRBJ1-5; tentatively, D is TRBD1 (5 bases). V was cut by 0 bases and J by 5 bases, with 8 bases left in between. The CDR3 is 14 residues long. CDR1 is WSHSY and CDR2 is SAAADI in the germline V gene. CDR3 residues: CASSESGGYQPQHF. The CDR3 DNA is TGCGCCAGCAGTGAGTCCGGGGGGTATCAGCCCCAGCATTTT.

V gene TRBV28 combines with J gene TRBJ1-4, with 7 bases identical to TRBD1. V shed 1 base and J 4 bases; nucleotides not matched to a gene: 0. The CDR3 is 14 residues long. Germline V gene lookup returns CDR1 MDHEN and CDR2 SYDVKM. The CDR3 region is CASSLYRGNEKLFF. The CDR3 nucleotides are TGTGCCAGCAGTTTATACAGGGGTAATGAAAAACTGTTTTTT.

The gene calls are TRBV15 and TRBJ1-3, with D perhaps matching TRBD1 (6 bases). In germline, CDR1 is LNHNV, CDR2 YYDKDF (reference sequence). The germline V and J ends were trimmed by 5 bases and 2 bases, with 25 bases remaining between them. This CDR3 is built from 19 residues. CDR3 coding DNA: TGTGCCACCAGCCGAGGATGGGGGCAGGGAAGGCCCGCTGGAAACACCATATATTTT. Protein product: CATSRGWGQGRPAGNTIYF.

The rearrangement uses TRBV6-6 and TRBJ1-3; D remains ambiguous. The CDR3 has 14 amino acids. Germline V CDR1 and CDR2: MNHNY, SVGAGI (reference sequence). Trimming pared 0 bases from V and 0 bases from J, leaving 3 bases between. This CDR3 reads CASSYSSSGNTIYF. The DNA for the CDR3 is TGTGCCAGCAGTTACTCCTCCTCTGGAAACACCATATATTTT.

The CDR3 spells CASSAPGQGNEQYF. The CDR3 coding sequence is TGTGCCAGCAGCGCCCCGGGACAGGGAAACGAGCAGTACTTC. This chain uses TRBV9 with TRBJ2-7; 9 nucleotides match TRBD1. The trim removed 3 bases at V and 5 bases at J, leaving 6 bases unmatched. The V gene's germline CDR1 is SGDLS and CDR2 YYNGEE. The CDR3 has 14 amino acids.

The V call is TRBV19, the J call TRBJ2-1; D is tentatively TRBD1 or TRBD2 (5 bases each). The CDR3 has 18 residues. Germline lookup yields CDR1 LNHDA and CDR2 SQIVND (reference sequence). Trimming cost V 2 bases and J 5 bases, with 22 bases left between them. CDR3 amino acids: CASSIPVPWDAPHNEQFF. The CDR3 DNA follows: TGTGCCAGTAGTATACCGGTCCCCTGGGACGCTCCGCACAATGAGCAGTTCTTC. The full variable domain, its missing parts supplied by reference TRBV19 and TRBJ2-1, is DGGITQSPKYLFRKEGQNVTLSCEQNLNHDAMYWYRQDPGQGLRLIYYSQIVNDFQKGDIAEGYSVSREKKESFPLTVTSAQKNPTAFYLCASSIPVPWDAPHNEQFFGPGTRLTVL.

This chain links TRBV10-3 with TRBJ2-5, with D possibly matching TRBD2 (7 bases). Trimming took off 7 bases at V and 5 bases at J, with 14 bases between the two ends. Germline CDR1 and CDR2: ENHRY and SYGVKD. The CDR3 spans 13 residues. CDR3 bases: TGTGCCATCAATAAGGGGGGGTCGGAGACCCAGTACTTC. Protein product: CAINKGGSETQYF.

This clone was counted a few times. The chain joins TRBV5-1 to TRBJ1-6; perhaps TRBD1 as D (6 bases). Germline V gene lookup returns CDR1 SGHRS and CDR2 YFSETQ. Trimming shortened V by 4 bases and J by 8 bases, and 19 bases separated the two germline ends. CDR3 length: 16 residues. The CDR3, as DNA: TGCGCCAGCAGCCCACAGGGTCGCCCCCAGGATTCACCCCTCCACTTT. Protein product: CASSPQGRPQDSPLHF. Looking up the rest from reference TRBV5-1 and TRBJ1-6 gives the full variable domain: KAGVTQTPRYLIKTRGQQVTLSCSPISGHRSVSWYQQTPGQGLQFLFEYFSETQRNKGNFPGRFSGRQFSNSRSEMNVSTLELGDSALYLCASSPQGRPQDSPLHFGNGTRLTVT.

The chain has TRBV28 and TRBJ1-1, with D possibly TRBD1 on 6 matching bases. The germline V and J ends were trimmed by 4 bases and 6 bases, with 9 bases remaining between them. The CDR3 is 12 residues long. CDR1 is MDHEN and CDR2 is SYDVKM in the germline V gene. The CDR3 DNA reads as TGTGCCAGCAGTTCACAGGGCCCTGAAGCTTTCTTT. Translating gives CASSSQGPEAFF.

As DNA, the CDR3 is TGTGCCAGCAGCCAAGCTAGCGGGACCCAAGAGACCCAGTACTTC. It is translated as CASSQASGTQETQYF. This rearrangement joins TRBV3-1 (or the pseudogene TRBV3-2) to TRBJ2-5; 9 bases are a match to TRBD2. CDR3 length: 15 amino acids. The germline gives CDR1 LGHDT, CDR2 YNNKEL (reference sequence). J gave up 1 base and V 1 base, and 1 base lay outside the gene matches.

The chain is built from TRBV11-2 and TRBJ2-1; a possible D gene is TRBD2 (5 bases). Germline V CDR1 and CDR2: SGHAT, FQNNGV. Between the trimmed V and J ends, which lost 4 bases and 6 bases, there was a span of 19 bases. CDR3 length equals 16 residues. The CDR3 DNA reads TGTGCCAGCAGCTCCGCACTAGGGTTTGGGCGCAATGAGCAGTTCTTC. Protein: CASSSALGFGRNEQFF.

CDR3 amino acids: CASSYFGGPQPQHF. Written as DNA, the CDR3 is TGTGCCAGCAGTTACTTCGGGGGGCCTCAGCCCCAGCATTTT. The chain carries TRBV6-2 or TRBV6-3 and TRBJ1-5, with a weak D call TRBD1 (6 bases). This CDR3 has 14 amino acids. Germline lookup yields CDR1 MNHEY and CDR2 SVGEGT. Between the trimmed V and J ends, which lost 1 base and 6 bases, there was a span of 10 bases.

V and J are TRBV10-1 and TRBJ2-2; TRBD1 agrees at 8 bases. The CDR3 runs 14 residues. Germline CDR1 reads WNHNN; CDR2 reads SYGVQD (reference sequence). Trimming at V came to 1 base and at J to 6 bases, leaving 1 base not matched to a gene. The CDR3 region is CASSELQGAGELFF. The CDR3 nucleotides are TGCGCCAGCAGTGAGTTACAGGGGGCCGGGGAGCTGTTTTTT.